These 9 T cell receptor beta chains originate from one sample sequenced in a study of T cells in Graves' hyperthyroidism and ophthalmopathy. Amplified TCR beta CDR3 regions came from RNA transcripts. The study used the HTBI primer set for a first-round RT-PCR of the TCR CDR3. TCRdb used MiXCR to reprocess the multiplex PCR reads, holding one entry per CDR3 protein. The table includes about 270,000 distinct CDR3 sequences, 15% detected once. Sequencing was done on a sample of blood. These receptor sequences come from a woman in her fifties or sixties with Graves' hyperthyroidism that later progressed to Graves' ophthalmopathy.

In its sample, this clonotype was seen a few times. The CDR3 region is CASSFPLQASGSSDTQYF. CDR3 sequence (DNA): TGTGCCAGCAGTTTTCCCTTACAGGCTAGCGGGAGCTCAGATACGCAGTATTTT. The chain has TRBV28 and TRBJ2-3, with 10 bases aligning to TRBD2. The CDR3 runs 18 residues. The J segment lost 4 bases and the V segment lost 3 bases, leaving 13 bases of the junction unmatched. CDR1 MDHEN and CDR2 SYDVKM come from the germline V gene.

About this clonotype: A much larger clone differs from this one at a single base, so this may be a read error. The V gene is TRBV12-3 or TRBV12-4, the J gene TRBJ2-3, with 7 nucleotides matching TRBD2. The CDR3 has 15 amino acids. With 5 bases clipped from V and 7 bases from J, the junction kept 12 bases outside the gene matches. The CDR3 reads CASSEGAGAEYTQYF. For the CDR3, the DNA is TGTGCCAGCAGTGAAGGTGCGGGAGCAGAATATACGCAGTATTTT.

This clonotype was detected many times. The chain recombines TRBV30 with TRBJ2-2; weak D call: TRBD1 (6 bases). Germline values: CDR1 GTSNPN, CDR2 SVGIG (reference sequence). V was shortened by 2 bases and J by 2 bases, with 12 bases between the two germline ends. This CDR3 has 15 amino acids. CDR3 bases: TGTGCCTGGAGTACCGGGACACCTAACACCGGGGAGCTGTTTTTT. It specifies CAWSTGTPNTGELFF.

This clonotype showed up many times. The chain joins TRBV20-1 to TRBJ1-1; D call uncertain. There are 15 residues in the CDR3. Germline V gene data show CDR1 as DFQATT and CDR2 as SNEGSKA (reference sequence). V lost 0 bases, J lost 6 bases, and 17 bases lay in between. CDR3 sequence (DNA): TGCAGTGCTAGAGATTCCGGGGTTCTTTCCGCTGAAGCTTTCTTT. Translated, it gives CSARDSGVLSAEAFF.

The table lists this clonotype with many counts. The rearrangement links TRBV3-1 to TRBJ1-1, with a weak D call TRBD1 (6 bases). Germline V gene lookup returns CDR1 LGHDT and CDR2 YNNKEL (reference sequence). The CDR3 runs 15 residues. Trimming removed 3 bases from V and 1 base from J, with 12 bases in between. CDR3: CASSHRGLGNTEAFF. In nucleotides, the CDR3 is TGTGCCAGCAGCCACAGGGGCTTAGGGAACACTGAAGCTTTCTTT.

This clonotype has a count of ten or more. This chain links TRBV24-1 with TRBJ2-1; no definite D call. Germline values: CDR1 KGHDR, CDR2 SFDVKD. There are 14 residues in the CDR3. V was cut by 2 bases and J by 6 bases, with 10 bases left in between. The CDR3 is CATSDSPARNEQFF. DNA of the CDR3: TGTGCCACCAGTGATTCTCCAGCTCGCAATGAGCAGTTCTTC.

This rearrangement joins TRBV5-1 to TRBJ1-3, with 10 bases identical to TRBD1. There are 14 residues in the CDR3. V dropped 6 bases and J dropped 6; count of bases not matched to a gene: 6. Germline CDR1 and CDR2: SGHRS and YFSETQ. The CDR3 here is CASTAGTGENTIYF. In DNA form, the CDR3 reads TGCGCCAGCACCGCCGGGACAGGGGAAAACACCATATATTTT.

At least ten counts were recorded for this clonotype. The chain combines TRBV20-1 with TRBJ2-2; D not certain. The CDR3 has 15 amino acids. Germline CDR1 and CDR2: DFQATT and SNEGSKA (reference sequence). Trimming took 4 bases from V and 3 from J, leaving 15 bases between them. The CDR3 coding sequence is TGCAGTGCTACCTCGTTAGGTCCGGACACCGGGGAGCTGTTTTTT. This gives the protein CSATSLGPDTGELFF.

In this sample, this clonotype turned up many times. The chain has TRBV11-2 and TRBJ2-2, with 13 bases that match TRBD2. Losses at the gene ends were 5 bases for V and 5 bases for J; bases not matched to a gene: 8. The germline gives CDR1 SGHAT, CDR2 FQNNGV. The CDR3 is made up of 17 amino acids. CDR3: CASSPGLAGVGTGELFF. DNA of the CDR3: TGTGCCAGCAGCCCCGGACTAGCGGGAGTTGGGACCGGGGAGCTGTTTTTT.